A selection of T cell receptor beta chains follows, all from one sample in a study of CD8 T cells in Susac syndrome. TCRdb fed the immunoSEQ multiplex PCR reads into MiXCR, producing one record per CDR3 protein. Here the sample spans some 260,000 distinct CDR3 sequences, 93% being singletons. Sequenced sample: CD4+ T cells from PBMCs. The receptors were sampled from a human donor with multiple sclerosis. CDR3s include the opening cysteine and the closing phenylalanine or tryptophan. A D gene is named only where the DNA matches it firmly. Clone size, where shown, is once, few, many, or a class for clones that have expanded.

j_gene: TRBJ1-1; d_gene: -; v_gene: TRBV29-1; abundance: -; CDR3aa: CSVEPGALNTEAFF; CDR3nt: TGCAGCGTTGAACCCGGAGCGTTGAACACTGAAGCTTTCTTT
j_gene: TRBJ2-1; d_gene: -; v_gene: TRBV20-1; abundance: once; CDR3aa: CSARVGGPVINEQFF; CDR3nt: TGCAGTGCTAGAGTGGGGGGGCCTGTAATTAATGAGCAGTTCTTC
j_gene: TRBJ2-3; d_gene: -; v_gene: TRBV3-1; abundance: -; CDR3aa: CASSPRHGSTDTQYF; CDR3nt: TGTGCCAGCAGTCCTCGTCACGGGTCCACAGATACGCAGTATTTT
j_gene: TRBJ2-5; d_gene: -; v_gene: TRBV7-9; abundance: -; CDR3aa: CASSLGGFQETQYF; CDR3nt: TGTGCCAGCAGCCTTGGGGGATTTCAAGAGACCCAGTACTTC
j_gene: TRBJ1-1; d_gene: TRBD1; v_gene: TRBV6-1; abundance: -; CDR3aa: CASSTRQGAGSTEAFF; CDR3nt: TGTGCCAGCAGTACCCGGCAGGGGGCTGGGAGCACTGAAGCTTTCTTT
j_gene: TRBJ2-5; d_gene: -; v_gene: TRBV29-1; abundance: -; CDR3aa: CSVVDSLDPETQYF; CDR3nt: TGCAGCGTCGTAGACAGTTTGGATCCAGAGACCCAGTACTTC
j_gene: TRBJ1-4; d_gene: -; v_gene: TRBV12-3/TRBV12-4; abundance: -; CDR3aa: CASSLTGTLNEKLFF; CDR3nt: TGTGCCAGCAGTTTAACCGGGACACTAAATGAAAAACTGTTTTTT
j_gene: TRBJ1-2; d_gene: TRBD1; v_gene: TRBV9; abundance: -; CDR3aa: CASSAGQDSPGYTF; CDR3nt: TGTGCCAGCAGCGCGGGACAGGACTCCCCCGGCTACACCTTC
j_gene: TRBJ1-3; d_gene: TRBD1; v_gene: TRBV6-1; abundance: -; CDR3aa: CASIDRAGNTIYF; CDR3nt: TGTGCCAGCATTGACAGGGCTGGAAACACCATATATTTT
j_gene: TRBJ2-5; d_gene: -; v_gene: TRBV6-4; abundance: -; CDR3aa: CASSDSRGQETQYF; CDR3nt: TGTGCCAGCAGTGACTCGAGGGGTCAAGAGACCCAGTACTTC
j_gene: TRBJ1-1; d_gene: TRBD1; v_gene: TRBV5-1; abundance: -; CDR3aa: CASSHTGQTNTEAFF; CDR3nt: TGCGCCAGCAGCCACACGGGACAGACCAACACTGAAGCTTTCTTT
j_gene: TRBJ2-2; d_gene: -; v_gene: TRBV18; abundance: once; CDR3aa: CASSPRTTGELFF; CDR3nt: TGTGCCAGCTCACCAAGGACAACCGGGGAGCTGTTTTTT
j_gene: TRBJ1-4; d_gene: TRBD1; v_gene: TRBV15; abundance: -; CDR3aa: CATSRTGGILTNEKLFF; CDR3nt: TGTGCCACCAGCCGGACAGGGGGCATTTTGACTAATGAAAAACTGTTTTTT
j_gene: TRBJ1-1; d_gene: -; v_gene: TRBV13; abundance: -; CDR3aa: CASSLWVGVNTEAFF; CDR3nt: TGTGCCAGCAGCTTATGGGTCGGGGTGAACACTGAAGCTTTCTTT
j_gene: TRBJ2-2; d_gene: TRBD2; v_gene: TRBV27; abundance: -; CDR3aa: CASTAGGPLYTGELFF; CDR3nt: TGTGCCAGCACTGCGGGGGGACCCTTATACACCGGGGAGCTGTTTTTT
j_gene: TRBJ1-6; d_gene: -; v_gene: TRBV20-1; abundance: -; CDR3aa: CSASRPGASSYNSPLHF; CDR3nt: TGCAGTGCTTCCCGTCCAGGGGCGAGCTCCTATAATTCACCCCTCCACTTT
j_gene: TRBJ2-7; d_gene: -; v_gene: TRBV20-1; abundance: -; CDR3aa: CSARGDGGVYEQYF; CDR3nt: TGCAGTGCTAGAGGAGACGGGGGAGTCTACGAGCAGTACTTC
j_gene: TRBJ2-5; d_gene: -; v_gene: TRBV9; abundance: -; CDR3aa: CASSVGRQTGAQETQYF; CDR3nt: TGTGCCAGCAGCGTAGGCCGCCAGACAGGAGCCCAAGAGACCCAGTACTTC
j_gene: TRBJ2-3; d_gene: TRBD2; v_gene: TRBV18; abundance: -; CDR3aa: CASSRTSGDTDTQYF; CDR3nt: TGTGCCAGCTCACGAACTAGCGGAGACACAGATACGCAGTATTTT
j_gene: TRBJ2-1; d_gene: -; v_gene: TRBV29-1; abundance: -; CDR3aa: CSVRVSYNEQFF; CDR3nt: TGCAGCGTCAGGGTCTCCTACAATGAGCAGTTCTTC
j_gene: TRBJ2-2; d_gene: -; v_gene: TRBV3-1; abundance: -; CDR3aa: CASSLENGGELFF; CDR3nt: TGTGCCAGCAGCCTGGAAAACGGCGGGGAGCTGTTTTTT
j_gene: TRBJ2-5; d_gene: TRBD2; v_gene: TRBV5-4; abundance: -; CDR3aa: CASSLRAGGRRPGGETQYF; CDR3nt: TGTGCCAGCAGCTTGCGGGCGGGAGGGCGGAGGCCAGGTGGAGAGACCCAGTACTTC
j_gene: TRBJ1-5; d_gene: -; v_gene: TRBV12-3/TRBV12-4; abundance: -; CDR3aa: CASSLLLGQPQHF; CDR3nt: TGTGCCAGCAGTTTACTATTGGGGCAGCCCCAGCATTTT
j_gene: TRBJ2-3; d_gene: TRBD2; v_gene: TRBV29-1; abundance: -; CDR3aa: CSGGTSGSSDTQYF; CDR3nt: TGCAGCGGGGGGACTAGCGGGAGCTCAGATACGCAGTATTTT
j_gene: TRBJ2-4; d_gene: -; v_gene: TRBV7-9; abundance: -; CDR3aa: CASSLGFGGALQNIQYF; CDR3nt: TGTGCCAGCAGCTTAGGGTTCGGGGGAGCCCTCCAAAACATTCAGTACTTC
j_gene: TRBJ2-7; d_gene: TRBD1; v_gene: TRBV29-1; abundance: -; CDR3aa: CSVTGGPPYEQYF; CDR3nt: TGCAGCGTTACAGGGGGCCCCCCCTACGAGCAGTACTTC
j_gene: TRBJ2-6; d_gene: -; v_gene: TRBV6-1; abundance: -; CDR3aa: CASTLGGGLLSSGANVLTF; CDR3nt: TGTGCCAGCACCCTTGGAGGGGGGCTTTTAAGCTCTGGGGCCAACGTCCTGACTTTC
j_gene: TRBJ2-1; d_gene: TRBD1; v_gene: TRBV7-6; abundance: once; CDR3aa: CASSSPKDRGFNEQFF; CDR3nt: TGTGCCAGCAGCTCCCCAAAGGACAGGGGGTTCAATGAGCAGTTCTTC
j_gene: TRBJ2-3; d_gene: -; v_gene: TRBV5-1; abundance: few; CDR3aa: CASSLGTSTDTQYF; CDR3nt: TGTGCCAGCAGCTTAGGGACTAGCACAGATACGCAGTATTTT
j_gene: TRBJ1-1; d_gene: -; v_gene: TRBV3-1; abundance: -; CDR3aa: CASSQAPGGGMNTEAFF; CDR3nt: TGTGCCAGCAGCCAAGCCCCCGGCGGCGGAATGAACACTGAAGCTTTCTTT
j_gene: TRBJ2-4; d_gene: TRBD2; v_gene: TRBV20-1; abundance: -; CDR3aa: CSVLGLADAAKNIQYF; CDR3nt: TGCAGTGTCCTGGGACTAGCGGATGCAGCCAAAAACATTCAGTACTTC
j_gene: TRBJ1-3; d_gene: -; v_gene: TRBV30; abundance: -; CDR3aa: CAWSVPGVGGNTIYF; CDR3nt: TGTGCCTGGAGTGTACCCGGCGTCGGGGGAAACACCATATATTTT